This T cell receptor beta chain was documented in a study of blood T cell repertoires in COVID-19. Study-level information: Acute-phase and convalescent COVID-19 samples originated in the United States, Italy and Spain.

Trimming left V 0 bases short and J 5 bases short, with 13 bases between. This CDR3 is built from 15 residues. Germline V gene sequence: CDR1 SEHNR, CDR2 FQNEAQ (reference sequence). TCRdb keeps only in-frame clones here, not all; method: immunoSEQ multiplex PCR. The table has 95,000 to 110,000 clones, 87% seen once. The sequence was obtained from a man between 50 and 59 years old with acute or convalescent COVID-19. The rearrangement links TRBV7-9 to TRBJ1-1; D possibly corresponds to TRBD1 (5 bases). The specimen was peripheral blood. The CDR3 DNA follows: TGTGCCAGCAGCTTAGCGTCTGGACACTGGACTGAAGCTTTCTTT. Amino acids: CASSLASGHWTEAFF.